These 10 T cell receptor beta chains were sequenced from one sample in a study of T-cell memory formation after mild COVID-19. TCRdb recomputed calls from the 5' RACE reads with MiXCR, one row per CDR3 protein. Among about 470,000 distinct CDR3 sequences, about 23% were seen once, and the ten largest hold around 13%. The sample comprised PBMCs or a T cell subset sorted from them (not recorded which). The receptor set was obtained from an adult woman who had mild COVID-19 (a few samples of this study predate the infection). Cell type and time point are not known.

This clonotype was seen a few times. The chain couples TRBV5-1 to TRBJ1-1; 8 nucleotides match TRBD1. The CDR3 has 14 residues. The ends lost 4 bases at V and 5 bases at J; junction bases unmatched: 7. Germline CDR1 SGHRS, CDR2 YFSETQ. The CDR3 region has the DNA TGCGCCAGCAGCGCGGGGACAGGTCGGACTGAAGCTTTCTTT. It specifies CASSAGTGRTEAFF.

In its sample, this clonotype was seen once. This chain links TRBV2 with TRBJ2-2; D is possibly TRBD2 (5 bases). The germline V gene encodes CDR1 SNHLY and CDR2 FYNNEI. The CDR3 contains 15 residues. Trimming pared 9 bases from V and 0 bases from J, leaving 14 bases between. Here the CDR3 reads CARRPQRANTGELFF. The DNA of the CDR3 is TGTGCCAGGAGGCCCCAGAGGGCGAACACCGGGGAGCTGTTTTTT.

This clonotype was found a few times. The chain has TRBV11-3 and TRBJ2-1, with D tentatively TRBD1 or TRBD2 (5 bases each). V dropped 0 bases and J dropped 5 bases, with 17 bases sitting between them. The CDR3 has 17 amino acids. Germline V CDR1 and CDR2: SGHNT, YENEEA. Here the CDR3 reads CASSLDPPGTGHNEQFF. The CDR3 nucleotides read TGTGCCAGCAGCTTAGATCCACCCGGGACCGGGCACAATGAGCAGTTCTTC.

V is TRBV29-1 and J is TRBJ2-7; TRBD2 agrees at 14 bases. The CDR3 loop spans 17 amino acids. Germline V lookup: CDR1 SQVTM, CDR2 ANQGSEA. V was pared by 6 bases and J by 2 bases, with 12 bases of the junction left unmatched. The CDR3 DNA follows: TGCAGCGTATCCGGGACTAGCGGGGGCCTGGGGACCTACGAGCAGTACTTC. Translation: CSVSGTSGGLGTYEQYF.

The table lists this clonotype with a few counts. J is TRBJ1-1 and V is TRBV30; maybe TRBD1 (5 bases). Germline-derived CDR1 and CDR2 are GTSNPN and SVGIG (reference sequence). V was clipped by 3 bases and J by 1 base, with 12 bases between them. This CDR3 is built from 14 residues. CDR3 coding DNA: TGTGCCTGGAGCCAGGGAATTCAGAACACTGAAGCTTTCTTT. Translated, it gives CAWSQGIQNTEAFF.

This chain connects TRBV20-1 to TRBJ2-7; D is uncertain. Trimming removed 1 base from V and 7 bases from J, with 14 bases in between. The CDR3 is 13 residues long. From germline, CDR1 is DFQATT and CDR2 SNEGSKA (reference sequence). CDR3 nucleotides: TGCAGTGCTAGAGGCCACGGTCCTGAGGAGCAGTACTTC. Its translation: CSARGHGPEEQYF.

The chain employs TRBV7-3 and TRBJ2-5; 9 bases line up with TRBD2. There are 15 residues in the CDR3. Per germline, CDR1 SGHTA and CDR2 FQGTGA. With V trimmed by 3 bases and J by 2 bases, 4 bases remained unmatched. CDR3 nucleotides: TGTGCCAGCAGCTTGCGGGGGGGAATACAAGAGACCCAGTACTTC. Translation gives CASSLRGGIQETQYF.

The chain recombines TRBV20-1 with TRBJ1-2; 7 bases match TRBD1. This CDR3 is built from 11 residues. V lost 6 bases and J lost 10; bases outside the gene matches: 8. Germline loops: CDR1 DFQATT, CDR2 SNEGSKA (reference sequence). CDR3 DNA sequence: TGCAGTGCCCCGAGACAGGGTATCTACACCTTC. Translation: CSAPRQGIYTF.

This clonotype was recorded many times. The rearrangement uses TRBV27 and TRBJ1-1; possibly TRBD1 for D (6 bases). The ends were cut back, 5 bases at V and 4 bases at J, with 11 bases in the middle. Per germline, CDR1 MNHEY and CDR2 SMNVEV (reference sequence). The CDR3 loop spans 13 amino acids. The CDR3 DNA is TGTGCCAGCAGTCTGAGGGGGGGCACTGAAGCTTTCTTT. Translating it yields CASSLRGGTEAFF.

The table lists this clonotype with a few counts. The chain carries TRBV24-1 and TRBJ1-2, with TRBD1 as a possible D gene (6 bases). Trimming stripped 2 bases from V and 7 bases from J, with 7 bases between. Germline loops: CDR1 KGHDR, CDR2 SFDVKD. This CDR3 is 12 amino acids long. In nucleotides, the CDR3 is TGTGCCACCAGTGATTCAGGGGTTGGCTACACCTTC. This gives the protein CATSDSGVGYTF.